The rows below give T cell receptor beta chains drawn from one sample of a study of T-cell reconstitution after alpha-beta-depleted transplantation in children. MiXCR, run by TCRdb on the PCR reads, gives a single entry per CDR3 protein. The table includes about 870,000 distinct CDR3 sequences, about 15% detected once. Sample: PBMCs, mostly from graft donor cells, taken 360 days after TCRalphabeta/CD19-depleted stem cell transplant. The receptors derive from a male patient younger than 18 who had a stem cell transplant for acute lymphoblastic leukemia, so the T cells may come from the graft donor. The CDR3 runs from the conserved cysteine through the conserved F or W. Fields, in order: clone size, J gene, D gene, V gene, CDR3 protein, CDR3 DNA. The D gene is left open where the match is weak. Where a row states a size, it is once, few, many or the class of an expanded clone; other rows omit it.

NA | TRBJ2-1 | NA | TRBV4-2 | CASSPLALAYNEQFF | TGTGCCAGCAGCCCACTAGCACTAGCCTACAATGAGCAGTTCTTC
NA | TRBJ2-5 | NA | TRBV7-6 | CASSLPSPGYQETQYF | TGTGCCAGCAGCTTACCTAGCCCTGGGTACCAAGAGACCCAGTACTTC
NA | TRBJ1-1 | NA | TRBV7-9 | CASNVQGIEAEAFF | TGTGCCAGCAATGTTCAGGGGATAGAGGCTGAAGCTTTCTTT
NA | TRBJ2-1 | NA | TRBV24-1 | CGASDFRQGWASGTDNNEQFF | TGTGGGGCCAGTGATTTCCGACAGGGGTGGGCTAGCGGGACTGACAATAATGAGCAGTTCTTC
few | TRBJ2-7 | NA | TRBV12-3/TRBV12-4 | CASSYRNSYEQYF | TGTGCCAGCAGTTACAGGAACTCCTACGAGCAGTACTTC
few | TRBJ1-2 | NA | TRBV6-2/TRBV6-3 | CASSYSKPGNYGYTF | TGTGCCAGCAGTTACTCGAAGCCAGGGAACTATGGCTACACCTTC
NA | TRBJ2-5 | TRBD2 | TRBV2 | CASSVIASGATQYF | TGTGCCAGCAGTGTGATTGCTAGCGGGGCGACCCAGTACTTC
few | TRBJ2-5 | NA | TRBV7-9 | CASSSDLEETQYF | TGTGCCAGCAGCTCTGACTTGGAAGAGACCCAGTACTTC
NA | TRBJ2-7 | NA | TRBV5-6 | CASSTGPGLGGHEQYF | TGTGCCAGCAGCACTGGCCCGGGATTGGGTGGCCACGAGCAGTACTTC
NA | TRBJ2-5 | NA | TRBV24-1 | CATSESALRETQYF | TGTGCCACCAGTGAGTCGGCCTTACGGGAGACCCAGTACTTC
NA | TRBJ2-1 | NA | TRBV27 | CASSLMGSGGSSYNEQFF | TGTGCCAGCAGTTTAATGGGAAGCGGAGGGAGCTCCTACAATGAGCAGTTCTTC
few | TRBJ1-5 | TRBD1 | TRBV3-1 | CASSRSVGTAQPQHF | TGTGCCAGCAGCCGATCTGTTGGGACAGCCCAGCCCCAGCATTTT
NA | TRBJ2-5 | TRBD1 | TRBV4-1 | CASSLPGQGMETQYF | TGCGCCAGCAGCCTGCCGGGACAGGGGATGGAGACCCAGTACTTC
NA | TRBJ2-7 | TRBD2 | TRBV11-2 | CASSSIGLAGPEQYF | TGTGCCAGCAGCTCGATAGGACTAGCGGGACCCGAGCAGTACTTC
NA | TRBJ2-7 | TRBD2 | TRBV2 | CASSDSGASYEQYF | TGTGCCAGCAGTGACAGCGGGGCCTCCTACGAGCAGTACTTC
NA | TRBJ2-2 | NA | TRBV12-3/TRBV12-4 | CASSFGNANTGELFF | TGTGCCAGCAGTTTTGGGAACGCGAACACCGGGGAGCTGTTTTTT
NA | TRBJ2-5 | NA | TRBV29-1 | CSSGQSQGTQYF | TGCAGCTCAGGACAGAGCCAGGGGACCCAGTACTTC
NA | TRBJ2-5 | NA | TRBV3-1 | CASSRRGAGETQYF | TGTGCCAGCAGCCGAAGAGGGGCCGGAGAGACCCAGTACTTC
few | TRBJ2-7 | NA | TRBV5-1 | CASRPGLTYEQYF | TGCGCCAGTCGGCCGGGACTTACCTACGAGCAGTACTTC
few | TRBJ2-5 | TRBD1 | TRBV25-1 | CASSELGQGKETQYF | TGTGCCAGCAGTGAATTGGGACAGGGAAAAGAGACCCAGTACTTC
few | TRBJ2-3 | NA | TRBV7-6 | CASSLAGGVDTQYF | TGTGCCAGCAGCTTAGCGGGCGGGGTGGATACGCAGTATTTT
NA | TRBJ2-7 | NA | TRBV27 | CASRFNSYEQYF | TGTGCCAGCAGATTTAACTCCTACGAGCAGTACTTC
few | TRBJ2-2 | TRBD1 | TRBV29-1 | CSVGGQGSGELFF | TGCAGCGTTGGTGGACAGGGGTCCGGGGAGCTGTTTTTT
NA | TRBJ2-1 | NA | TRBV10-3 | CAISEMGEAEQFF | TGTGCCATCAGTGAGATGGGCGAAGCTGAGCAGTTCTTC
NA | TRBJ2-7 | NA | TRBV7-9 | CASSLANRPYEQYF | TGTGCCAGCAGCTTAGCAAACAGGCCATACGAGCAGTACTTC
few | TRBJ2-7 | TRBD1 | TRBV5-1 | CASSSGQGSREQYF | TGCGCCAGCAGCTCGGGACAGGGGTCCCGCGAGCAGTACTTC
NA | TRBJ2-1 | TRBD2 | TRBV12-3/TRBV12-4 | CASSLTSGRRGEQFF | TGTGCCAGCAGTTTGACTAGCGGGAGAAGAGGTGAGCAGTTCTTC
NA | TRBJ1-1 | NA | TRBV5-5 | CASTSGESVPNTEAFF | TGTGCCAGCACCTCTGGGGAATCGGTCCCGAACACTGAAGCTTTCTTT
NA | TRBJ2-1 | TRBD2 | TRBV4-1 | CASDPGLALNNEQFF | TGCGCCAGCGATCCTGGACTAGCGCTTAACAATGAGCAGTTCTTC
many | TRBJ2-4 | NA | TRBV29-1 | CSVEWGGTLLAKNIQYF | TGCAGCGTTGAATGGGGCGGGACCTTATTAGCCAAAAACATTCAGTACTTC
many | TRBJ2-1 | TRBD2 | TRBV2 | CASRVAGGSYNEQFF | TGTGCCAGCAGGGTAGCGGGGGGCTCCTACAATGAGCAGTTCTTC
few | TRBJ2-7 | NA | TRBV27 | CASGMGLAYEQYF | TGTGCCAGCGGTATGGGGCTGGCCTACGAGCAGTACTTC
NA | TRBJ1-5 | TRBD1 | TRBV20-1 | CSAREGQVGNQPQHF | TGCAGTGCTAGAGAGGGACAGGTTGGCAATCAGCCCCAGCATTTT
NA | TRBJ2-3 | TRBD1 | TRBV7-2 | CASSLGTGVGTDTQYF | TGTGCCAGCAGCTTAGGGACAGGGGTGGGCACAGATACGCAGTATTTT